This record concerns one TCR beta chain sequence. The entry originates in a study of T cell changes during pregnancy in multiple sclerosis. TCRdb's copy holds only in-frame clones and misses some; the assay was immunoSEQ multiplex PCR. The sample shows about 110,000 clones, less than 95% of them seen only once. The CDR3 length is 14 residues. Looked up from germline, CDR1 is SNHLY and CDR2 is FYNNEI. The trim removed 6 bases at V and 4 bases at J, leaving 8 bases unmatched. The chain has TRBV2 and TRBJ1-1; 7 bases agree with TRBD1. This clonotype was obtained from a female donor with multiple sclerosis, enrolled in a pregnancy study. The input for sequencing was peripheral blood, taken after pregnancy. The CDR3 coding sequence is TGTGCCAGCAGCCTAAGACAGGGTAGCACTGAAGCTTTCTTT. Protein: CASSLRQGSTEAFF.